This TCR beta chain is drawn from a study of shared clonotypes between healthy human individuals. Some clones are missing from TCRdb's copy, which holds only in-frame ones; the method was immunoSEQ multiplex PCR. The sample yields hundreds of thousands of clones, around 72% seen once. CD4+ cells were split into CD45RA+ naive and CD45RA-negative memory subsets. Specimen: memory CD4+ T cells sorted from blood. Regarding subset: CD45RA-negative fraction. The source is a young woman in good health.

In DNA form, the CDR3 reads TGTGCCAGCAGCTCGCATGGGGGCTGGGAGACCCAGTACTTC. Translation: CASSSHGGWETQYF. The chain is built from TRBV11-2 and TRBJ2-5; tentatively, D is TRBD1 (6 bases). CDR3 length: 14 residues. Germline CDR1 is SGHAT and CDR2 is FQNNGV. Trimming stripped 4 bases from V and 5 bases from J, with 14 bases between.